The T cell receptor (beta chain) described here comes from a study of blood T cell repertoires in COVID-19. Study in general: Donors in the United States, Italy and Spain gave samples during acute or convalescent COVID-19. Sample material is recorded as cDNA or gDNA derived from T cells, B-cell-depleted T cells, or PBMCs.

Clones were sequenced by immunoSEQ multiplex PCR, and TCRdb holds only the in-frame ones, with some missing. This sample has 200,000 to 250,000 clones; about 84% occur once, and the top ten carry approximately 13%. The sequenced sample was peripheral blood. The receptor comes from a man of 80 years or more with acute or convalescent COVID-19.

CDR3 bases: TGTGCCAGCTCCGTTGATCAGGTCACTGGAAACACCATATATTTT. Translation: CASSVDQVTGNTIYF. This rearrangement joins TRBV18 to TRBJ1-3; no firm D call. Trimming shortened V by 6 bases and J by 2 bases, and 14 bases separated the two germline ends. In germline, CDR1 is KGHSH, CDR2 LQKENI. This CDR3 contains 15 residues. The full variable domain, with the rest looked up from reference TRBV18 and TRBJ1-3, is NAGVMQNPRHLVRRRGQEARLRCSPMKGHSHVYWYRQLPEEGLKFMVYLQKENIIDESGMPKERFSAEFPKEGPSILRIQQVVRGDSAAYFCASSVDQVTGNTIYFGEGSWLTVV.